This T cell receptor beta chain comes out of a study of spatial heterogeneity in lung cancer. Study background: Alpha-chain sequences were consistently detected in smaller numbers than beta-chain sequences. Study-level findings and limits: In blood, ubiquitous expanded tumor TCRs appeared more at resection than follow-up.

The sample's time point: sample taken at primary tumor resection. Unsorted whole RNA samples from tumor, nontumor lung or frozen PBMC were sequenced. A total of about 73 untreated early-stage non-small cell lung cancer patients served as donors. CDR3 length equals 15 residues. Germline V gene lookup returns CDR1 SGHNT and CDR2 YYREEE (reference sequence). Deletions cut 4 bases from V and 2 bases from J, with 14 bases between. TCRdb re-analysed the 5' RACE reads in MiXCR, keeping a single row per CDR3 protein. The sample carries 90,000 or so distinct CDR3 sequences, around 9% recorded once. The table lists this clonotype with many counts. Its target is not known.

The V gene is TRBV5-4, the J gene TRBJ2-3; no firm D call. The sequence derives from a male donor with early-stage non-small cell lung cancer. Sequences were derived from PBMCs, sampled at surgery. This CDR3 is CASSLPDSSTDTQYF. The DNA of the CDR3 is TGTGCCAGCAGCCTCCCTGACTCGTCCACAGATACGCAGTATTTT.